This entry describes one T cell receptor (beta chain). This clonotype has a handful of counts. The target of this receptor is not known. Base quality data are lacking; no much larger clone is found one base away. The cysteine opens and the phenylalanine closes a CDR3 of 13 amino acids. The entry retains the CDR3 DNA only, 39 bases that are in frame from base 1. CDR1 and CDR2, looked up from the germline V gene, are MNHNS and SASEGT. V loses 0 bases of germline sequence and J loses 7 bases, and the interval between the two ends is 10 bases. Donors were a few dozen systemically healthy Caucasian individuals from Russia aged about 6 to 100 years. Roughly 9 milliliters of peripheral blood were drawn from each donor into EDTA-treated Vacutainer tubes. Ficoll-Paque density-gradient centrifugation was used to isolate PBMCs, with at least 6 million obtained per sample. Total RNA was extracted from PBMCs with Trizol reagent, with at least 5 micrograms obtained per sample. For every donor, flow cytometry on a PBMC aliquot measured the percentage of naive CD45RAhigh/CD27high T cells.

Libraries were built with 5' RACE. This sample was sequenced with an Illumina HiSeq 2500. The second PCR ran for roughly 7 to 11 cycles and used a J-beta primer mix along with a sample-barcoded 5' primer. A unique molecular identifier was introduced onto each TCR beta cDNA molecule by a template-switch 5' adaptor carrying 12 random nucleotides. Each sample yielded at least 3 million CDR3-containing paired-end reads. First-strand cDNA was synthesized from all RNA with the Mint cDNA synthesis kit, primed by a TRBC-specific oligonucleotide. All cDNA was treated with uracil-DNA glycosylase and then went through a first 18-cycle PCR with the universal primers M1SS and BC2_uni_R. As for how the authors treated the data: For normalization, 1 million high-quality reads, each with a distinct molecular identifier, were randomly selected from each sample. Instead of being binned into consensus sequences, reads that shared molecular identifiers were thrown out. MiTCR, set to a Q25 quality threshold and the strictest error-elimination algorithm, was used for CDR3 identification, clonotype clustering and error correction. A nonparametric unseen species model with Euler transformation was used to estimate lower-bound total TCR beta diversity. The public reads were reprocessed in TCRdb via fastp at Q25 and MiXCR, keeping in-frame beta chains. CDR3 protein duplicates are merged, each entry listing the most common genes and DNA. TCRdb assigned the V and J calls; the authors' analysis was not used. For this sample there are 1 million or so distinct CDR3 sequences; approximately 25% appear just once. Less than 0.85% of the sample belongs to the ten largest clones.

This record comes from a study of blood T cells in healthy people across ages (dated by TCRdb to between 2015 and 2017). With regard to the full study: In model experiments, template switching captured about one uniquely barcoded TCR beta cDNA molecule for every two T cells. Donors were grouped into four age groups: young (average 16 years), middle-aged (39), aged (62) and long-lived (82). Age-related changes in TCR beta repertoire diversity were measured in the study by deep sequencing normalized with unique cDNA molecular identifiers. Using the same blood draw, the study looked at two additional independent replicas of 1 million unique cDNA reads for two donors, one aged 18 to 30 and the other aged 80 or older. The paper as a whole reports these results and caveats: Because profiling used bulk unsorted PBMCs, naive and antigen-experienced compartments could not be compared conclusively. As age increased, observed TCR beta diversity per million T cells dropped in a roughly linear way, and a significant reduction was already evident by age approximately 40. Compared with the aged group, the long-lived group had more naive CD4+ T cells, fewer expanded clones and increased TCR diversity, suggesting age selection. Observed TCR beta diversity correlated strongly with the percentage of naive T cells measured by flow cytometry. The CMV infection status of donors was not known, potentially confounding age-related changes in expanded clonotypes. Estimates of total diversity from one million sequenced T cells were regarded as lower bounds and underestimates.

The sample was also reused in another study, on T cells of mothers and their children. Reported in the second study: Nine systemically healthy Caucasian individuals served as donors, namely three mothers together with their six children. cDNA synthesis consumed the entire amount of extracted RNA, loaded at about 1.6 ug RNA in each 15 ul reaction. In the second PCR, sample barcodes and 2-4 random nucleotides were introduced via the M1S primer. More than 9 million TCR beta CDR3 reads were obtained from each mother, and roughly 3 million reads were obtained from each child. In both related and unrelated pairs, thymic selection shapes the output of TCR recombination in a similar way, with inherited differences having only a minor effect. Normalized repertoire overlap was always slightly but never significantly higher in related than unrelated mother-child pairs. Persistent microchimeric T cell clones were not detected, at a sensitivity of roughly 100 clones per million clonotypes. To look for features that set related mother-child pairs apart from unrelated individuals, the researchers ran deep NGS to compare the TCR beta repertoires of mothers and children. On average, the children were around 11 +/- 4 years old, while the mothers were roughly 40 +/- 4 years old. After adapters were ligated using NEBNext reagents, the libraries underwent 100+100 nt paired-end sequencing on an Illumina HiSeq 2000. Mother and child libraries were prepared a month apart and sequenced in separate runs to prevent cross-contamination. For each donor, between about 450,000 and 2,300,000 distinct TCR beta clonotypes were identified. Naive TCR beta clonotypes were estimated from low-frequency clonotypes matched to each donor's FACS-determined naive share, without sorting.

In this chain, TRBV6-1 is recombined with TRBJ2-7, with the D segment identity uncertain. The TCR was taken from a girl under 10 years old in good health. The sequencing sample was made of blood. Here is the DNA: TGTGCCAGCAGTGAAGCGCTTGTAAGAGAGCAGTACTTC. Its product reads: CASSEALVREQYF.